Below, 16 T cell receptor beta chains from the same sample are listed, as sequenced in a study of shared clonotypes between healthy human individuals. Positive CCR7 selection of CD45RO-negative cells yielded the naive CD8 cells, and terminally differentiated effector memory CD45RA+ cells were excluded. Produced via immunoSEQ multiplex PCR; TCRdb's table is partial and in-frame only. Among 2 million to 2.5 million clones listed, more than 85% were seen once. Sequencing input: naive CD8+ T cells from PBMCs. The receptors were sampled from a man younger than 35 in good health. Some clones in this sample may be carry-over from other donors' samples.

V is TRBV27 and J is TRBJ2-7; D unclear. Trimming stripped 3 bases from V and 5 bases from J, with 14 bases between. Germline V gene lookup returns CDR1 MNHEY and CDR2 SMNVEV (reference sequence). The CDR3 is 14 amino acids. In DNA form, the CDR3 reads TGTGCCAGCAGTTTCTTCGGGTCGGCTCACGAGCAGTACTTC. Its protein is CASSFFGSAHEQYF.

This chain uses TRBV5-6 with TRBJ1-1; 8 nucleotides align to TRBD1. The CDR3 runs 15 residues. Germline V CDR1 and CDR2: SGHDT, YYEEEE. J gave up 3 bases and V 1 base, and 5 bases lay outside the gene matches. CDR3: CASSLSDRGDTEAFF. The CDR3 bases are TGTGCCAGCAGCTTGTCCGACAGGGGCGACACTGAAGCTTTCTTT.

This sequence joins TRBV7-9 and TRBJ2-7; D is perhaps TRBD1 (6 bases). Trimming cost V 4 bases and J 8 bases, with 12 bases left between them. The CDR3 sequence is 12 residues long. Germline V gene data show CDR1 as SEHNR and CDR2 as FQNEAQ (reference sequence). In nucleotides, the CDR3 is TGTGCCAGCAGCTCTACAGGGAACCAGCAGTACTTC. It is translated as CASSSTGNQQYF.

The chain carries TRBV9 and TRBJ2-3; D not resolved. Trimming stripped 0 bases from V and 0 bases from J, with 8 bases between. There are 15 residues in the CDR3. Germline CDR1 SGDLS, CDR2 YYNGEE. CDR3 DNA: TGTGCCAGCAGCGTAGGGCGGTTCAGCACAGATACGCAGTATTTT. It is translated as CASSVGRFSTDTQYF.

The gene calls are TRBV15 and TRBJ2-6; D remains unclear. The CDR3 sequence is 16 residues long. Germline loops: CDR1 LNHNV, CDR2 YYDKDF (reference sequence). Trimming shortened V by 2 bases and J by 1 base, and 9 bases separated the two germline ends. The CDR3 here is CATSRSSGSGANVLTF. The CDR3 DNA follows: TGTGCCACCAGCAGATCCTCCGGGTCTGGGGCCAACGTCCTGACTTTC.

The V call is TRBV5-1, the J call TRBJ1-1; no firm D call. Germline V gene sequence: CDR1 SGHRS, CDR2 YFSETQ. This CDR3 spans 16 amino acids. V was clipped by 4 bases and J by 0 bases, with 16 bases between them. The CDR3 loop is CASSPIGGQMNTEAFF. The DNA of the CDR3 is TGCGCCAGCAGCCCCATCGGTGGGCAGATGAACACTGAAGCTTTCTTT.

The chain couples TRBV28 to TRBJ2-1; D assignment may be TRBD1 or TRBD2 (7 bases each). V gave up 3 bases and J gave up 4 bases, with 16 bases separating them. This CDR3 has 16 amino acids. Germline CDR1 and CDR2: MDHEN and SYDVKM. The CDR3 spells CASSFRVQGGYNEQFF. The DNA for the CDR3 is TGTGCCAGCAGTTTTCGGGTCCAGGGGGGGTACAATGAGCAGTTCTTC.

The chain combines TRBV5-4 with TRBJ2-2, with 15 bases fitting TRBD2. The CDR3 loop spans 20 amino acids. Trimming cost V 4 bases and J 7 bases; bases outside gene matches: 17. Per germline, CDR1 SGHNT and CDR2 YYREEE (reference sequence). DNA of the CDR3: TGTGCCAGCAGCGTGGGATCGGGACTAGCGGGAGGCCTGGGTGGCGGGGAGCTGTTTTTT. Its protein product is CASSVGSGLAGGLGGGELFF. Together with reference TRBV5-4 and TRBJ2-2, the CDR3 gives the full variable domain: ETGVTQSPTHLIKTRGQQVTLRCSSQSGHNTVSWYQQALGQGPQFIFQYYREEENGRGNFPPRFSGLQFPNYSSELNVNALELDDSALYLCASSVGSGLAGGLGGGELFFGEGSRLTVL.

The V and J genes are TRBV2 and TRBJ2-3; 14 bases are shared with TRBD2. The V and J ends lost 6 bases and 3 bases, in that order; junction bases with no gene match: 11. Germline CDR1 SNHLY, CDR2 FYNNEI. This CDR3 is 18 amino acids long. The CDR3 nucleotides read TGTGCCAGCAGGGGACTAGCGGGAGTAAGTGGCGGTACAGATACGCAGTATTTT. Protein sequence: CASRGLAGVSGGTDTQYF.

In DNA form, the CDR3 reads TGTGCCAGCAAGGTGGTTAGCACAGATACGCAGTATTTT. This sequence encodes CASKVVSTDTQYF. The chain has TRBV2 and TRBJ2-3, with D uncertain. CDR1 is SNHLY, CDR2 FYNNEI, per germline. Trimming left V 7 bases short and J 0 bases short, with 8 bases between. The CDR3 is 13 amino acids.

The CDR3 DNA reads as TGCGCCAGCAGCTTGGTTATCCCCACGGGGGAGCTGTTTTTT. Its protein product is CASSLVIPTGELFF. The V gene is TRBV5-1, the J gene TRBJ2-2; D unresolved. The V gene's germline CDR1 is SGHRS and CDR2 YFSETQ. Trimming removed 0 bases at V and 8 bases at J, with 11 bases between. This CDR3 has 14 amino acids.

This chain uses TRBV7-7 with TRBJ2-1, with D possibly TRBD1 on 6 matching bases. This CDR3 is 13 amino acids long. With 5 bases removed from V and 8 bases from J, the gap between germline ends came to 13 bases. Germline V gives CDR1 SSHAT, CDR2 FNYEAQ (reference sequence). The CDR3 DNA sequence: TGTGCCAGCAGCACCTCCACAGGGCATGAGCAGTTCTTC. Its translation: CASSTSTGHEQFF. Together with reference TRBV7-7 and TRBJ2-1, the CDR3 gives the full variable domain: GAGVSQSPRYKVTKRGQDVTLRCDPISSHATLYWYQQALGQGPEFLTYFNYEAQPDKSGLPSDRFSAERPEGSISTLTIQRTEQRDSAMYRCASSTSTGHEQFFGPGTRLTVL.

The DNA for the CDR3 is TGTGCCAGCTGGGGGTTAGGGTACGAGCAGTACTTC. Protein: CASWGLGYEQYF. J is TRBJ2-7 and V is TRBV27; the D call may be TRBD1 or TRBD2 (5 bases each). Germline CDR1 is MNHEY and CDR2 is SMNVEV (reference sequence). This CDR3 region has 12 residues. V was shortened by 8 bases and J by 4 bases, with 12 bases between the two germline ends.

The chain carries TRBV7-8 and TRBJ2-7; 8 nucleotides align to TRBD2. The CDR3 extends over 14 amino acids. Germline V lookup: CDR1 SGHVS, CDR2 FQNEAQ. With V trimmed by 5 bases and J by 3 bases, 6 bases remained unmatched. The DNA of the CDR3 is TGTGCCAGCAGCGCGGTGCTAGCGGGCTACGAGCAGTACTTC. Amino acid sequence: CASSAVLAGYEQYF.

The chain has TRBV7-9 and TRBJ2-6; possible D gene TRBD1, 5 bases. Between the trimmed V and J ends, which lost 1 base and 2 bases, there was a span of 18 bases. Germline loops: CDR1 SEHNR, CDR2 FQNEAQ (reference sequence). The CDR3 has 19 amino acids. This CDR3 reads CASSLENRIQGTGANVLTF. Here the CDR3 DNA reads TGTGCCAGCAGCTTAGAAAACCGCATCCAGGGTACTGGGGCCAACGTCCTGACTTTC.

This clone was counted only a few times. The chain carries TRBV9 and TRBJ1-1, with TRBD1 as a possible D gene (6 bases). Trimming left V 4 bases short and J 3 bases short, with 16 bases between. Germline V gives CDR1 SGDLS, CDR2 YYNGEE. The CDR3 spans 15 residues. The CDR3 spells CASSPRGGQHTEAFF. The CDR3 nucleotides read TGTGCCAGCAGCCCCCGGGGGGGACAACACACTGAAGCTTTCTTT.